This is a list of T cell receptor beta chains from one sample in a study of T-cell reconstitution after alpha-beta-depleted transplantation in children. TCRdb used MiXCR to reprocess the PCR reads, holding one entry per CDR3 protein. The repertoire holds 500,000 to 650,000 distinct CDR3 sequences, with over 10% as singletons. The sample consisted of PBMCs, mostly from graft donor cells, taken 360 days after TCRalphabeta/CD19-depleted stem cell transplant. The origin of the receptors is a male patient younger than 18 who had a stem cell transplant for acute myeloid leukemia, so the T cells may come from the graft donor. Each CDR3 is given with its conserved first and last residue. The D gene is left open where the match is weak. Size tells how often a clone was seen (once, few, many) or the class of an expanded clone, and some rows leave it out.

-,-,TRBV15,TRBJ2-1,TGTGCCACCAGCAGACCTGGGGCCTTGTCCTACAATGAGCAGTTCTTC,CATSRPGALSYNEQFF
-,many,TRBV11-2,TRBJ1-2,TGTGCCAGCAGCTTAAGGGGGACCTATGGCTACACCTTC,CASSLRGTYGYTF
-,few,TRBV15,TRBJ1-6,TGTGCCACCAGTTACTTCAGGGGCGGTAATTCACCCCTCCACTTT,CATSYFRGGNSPLHF
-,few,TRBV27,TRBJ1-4,TGTGCCAGCAGTTTATTAGGGCCCAATGAAAAACTGTTTTTT,CASSLLGPNEKLFF
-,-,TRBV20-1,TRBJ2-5,TGCAGTGCTAGCCCGGGGGTTGACCAAGAGACCCAGTACTTC,CSASPGVDQETQYF
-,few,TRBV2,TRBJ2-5,TGTGCCAGCAGTGATGGGTTCAAAGAGACCCAGTACTTC,CASSDGFKETQYF
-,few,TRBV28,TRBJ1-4,TGTGCCAGCAGTTTTCAGGGAACTAATGAAAAACTGTTTTTT,CASSFQGTNEKLFF
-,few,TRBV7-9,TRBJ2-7,TGTGCCAGCAGCTTAGCTGTCGCCCGGACCCGCATCTACGAGCAGTACTTC,CASSLAVARTRIYEQYF
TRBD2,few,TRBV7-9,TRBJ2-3,TGTGCCAGCAGCCCACCGGGTAGCGGGAGAACAGATACGCAGTATTTT,CASSPPGSGRTDTQYF
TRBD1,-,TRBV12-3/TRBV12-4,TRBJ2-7,TGTGCCAGCAGTCCACAGGGGCTACTCGGCGAGCAGTACTTC,CASSPQGLLGEQYF
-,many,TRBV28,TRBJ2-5,TGTGCCAGCAGTTTATTGGGGGGAGGAGAGACCCAGTACTTC,CASSLLGGGETQYF
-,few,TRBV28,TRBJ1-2,TGTGCCAGCAGTCTACCAGGGTATGGCTACACCTTC,CASSLPGYGYTF
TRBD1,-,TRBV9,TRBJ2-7,TGTGCCAGCAGCGTAGGGACAGGGGTTAATTACGAGCAGTACTTC,CASSVGTGVNYEQYF
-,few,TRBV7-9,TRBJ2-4,TGTGCCAGCAGCCCAAGGACAGACACCAAAAACATTCAGTACTTC,CASSPRTDTKNIQYF
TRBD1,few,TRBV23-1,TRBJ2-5,TGCGCCAGCGTCCCAAGACAGGGCCAAGAGACCCAGTACTTC,CASVPRQGQETQYF
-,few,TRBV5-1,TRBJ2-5,TGCGCCAGCAGCCCACCCCCGGGGCAAGAGACCCAGTACTTC,CASSPPPGQETQYF
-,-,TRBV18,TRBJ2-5,TGTGCCAGCTCACGGGGGAAGGAGACCCAGTACTTC,CASSRGKETQYF
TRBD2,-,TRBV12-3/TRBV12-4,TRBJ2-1,TGTGCCAGCACCCCTGGCGGGGGGCTTTTCTTC,CASTPGGGLFF
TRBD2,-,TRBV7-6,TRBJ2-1,TGTGCCAGCAGCCTGCTAGCGGGAGAGAGTGAGCAGTTCTTC,CASSLLAGESEQFF